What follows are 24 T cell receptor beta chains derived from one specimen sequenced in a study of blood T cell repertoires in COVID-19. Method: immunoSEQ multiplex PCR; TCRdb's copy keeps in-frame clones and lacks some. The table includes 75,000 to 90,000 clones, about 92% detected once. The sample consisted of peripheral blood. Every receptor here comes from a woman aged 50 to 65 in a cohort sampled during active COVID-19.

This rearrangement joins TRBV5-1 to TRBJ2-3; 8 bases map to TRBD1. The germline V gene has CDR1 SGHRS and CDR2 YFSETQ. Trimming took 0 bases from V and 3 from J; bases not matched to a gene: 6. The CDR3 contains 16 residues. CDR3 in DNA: TGCGCCAGCAGCTTGGTGACAGGGGAAATAACAGATACGCAGTATTTT. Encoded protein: CASSLVTGEITDTQYF.

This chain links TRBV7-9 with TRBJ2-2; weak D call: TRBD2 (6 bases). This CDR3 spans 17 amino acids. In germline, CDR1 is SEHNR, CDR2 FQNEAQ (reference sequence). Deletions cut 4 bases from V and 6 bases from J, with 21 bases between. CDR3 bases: TGTGCCAGCAGCTCCGGAGGGGCGGGATGGGTATCCGGGGAGCTGTTTTTT. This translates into CASSSGGAGWVSGELFF.

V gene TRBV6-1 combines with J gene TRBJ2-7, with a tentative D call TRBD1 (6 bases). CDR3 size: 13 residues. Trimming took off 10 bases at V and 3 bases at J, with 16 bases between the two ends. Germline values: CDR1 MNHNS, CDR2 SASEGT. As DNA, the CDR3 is TGTGCCACCGTACAGGGCGCCGTCTACGAGCAGTACTTC. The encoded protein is CATVQGAVYEQYF.

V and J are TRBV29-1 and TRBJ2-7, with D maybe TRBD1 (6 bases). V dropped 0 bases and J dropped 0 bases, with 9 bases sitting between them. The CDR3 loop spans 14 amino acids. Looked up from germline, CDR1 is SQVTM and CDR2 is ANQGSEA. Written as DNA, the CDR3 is TGCAGCGTTGAAGAGTCCAGGGGCTCCTACGAGCAGTACTTC. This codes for CSVEESRGSYEQYF.

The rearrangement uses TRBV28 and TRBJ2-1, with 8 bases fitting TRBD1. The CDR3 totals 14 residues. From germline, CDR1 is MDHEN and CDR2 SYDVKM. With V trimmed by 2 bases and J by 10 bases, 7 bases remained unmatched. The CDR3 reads CASSLGTGRGEQFF. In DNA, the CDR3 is TGTGCCAGCAGTTTAGGGACAGGACGCGGGGAGCAGTTCTTC.

CDR3 DNA: TGTGCCAGCACCCAGGTAACGAACACTGAAGCTTTCTTT. The encoded protein is CASTQVTNTEAFF. The chain has TRBV12-3 or TRBV12-4 and TRBJ1-1, with D unclear. V lost 7 bases, J lost 1 base, and 10 bases lay in between. There are 13 residues in the CDR3.

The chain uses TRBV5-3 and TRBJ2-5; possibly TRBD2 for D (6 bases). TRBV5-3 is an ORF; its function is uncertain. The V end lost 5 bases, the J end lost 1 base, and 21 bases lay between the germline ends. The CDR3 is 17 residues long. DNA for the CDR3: TGTGCCAGAAGGCCCCCACCGGCCGGGGGACGCCAAGAGACCCAGTACTTC. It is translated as CARRPPPAGGRQETQYF.

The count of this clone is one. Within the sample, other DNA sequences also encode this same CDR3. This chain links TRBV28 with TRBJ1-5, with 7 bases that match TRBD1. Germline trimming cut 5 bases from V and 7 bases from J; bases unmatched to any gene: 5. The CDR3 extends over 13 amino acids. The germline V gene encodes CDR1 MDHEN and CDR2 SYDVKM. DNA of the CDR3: TGTGCCAGCAGTGGACAGGCAGCCCAGCCCCAGCATTTT. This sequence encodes CASSGQAAQPQHF. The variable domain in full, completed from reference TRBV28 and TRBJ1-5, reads DVKVTQSSRYLVKRTGEKVFLECVQDMDHENMFWYRQDPGLGLRLIYFSYDVKMKEKGDIPEGYSVSREKKERFSLILESASTNQTSMYLCASSGQAAQPQHFGDGTRLSIL.

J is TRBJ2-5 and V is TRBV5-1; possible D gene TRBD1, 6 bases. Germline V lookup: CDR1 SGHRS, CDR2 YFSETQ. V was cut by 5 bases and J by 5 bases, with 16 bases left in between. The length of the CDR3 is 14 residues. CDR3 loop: CASSPNRDWETQYF. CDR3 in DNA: TGCGCCAGCAGTCCAAACAGGGATTGGGAGACCCAGTACTTC.

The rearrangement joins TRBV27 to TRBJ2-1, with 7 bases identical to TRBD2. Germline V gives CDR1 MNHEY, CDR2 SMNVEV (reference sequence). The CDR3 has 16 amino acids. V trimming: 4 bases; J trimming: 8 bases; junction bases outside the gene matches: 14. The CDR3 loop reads CASSSLLAGARDEQFF. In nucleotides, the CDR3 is TGTGCCAGCAGTTCCCTCCTGGCGGGAGCCCGCGATGAGCAGTTCTTC.

CDR3 DNA sequence: TGTGCCAGCACCTCCCGGGCAGGGGGCGGGACTAATGAAAAACTGTTTTTT. Its protein product is CASTSRAGGGTNEKLFF. The chain employs TRBV28 and TRBJ1-4; 8 positions agree with TRBD1. The CDR3 is 17 residues long. J gave up 2 bases and V 7 bases, and 12 bases lay outside the gene matches. Germline V gene data show CDR1 as MDHEN and CDR2 as SYDVKM.

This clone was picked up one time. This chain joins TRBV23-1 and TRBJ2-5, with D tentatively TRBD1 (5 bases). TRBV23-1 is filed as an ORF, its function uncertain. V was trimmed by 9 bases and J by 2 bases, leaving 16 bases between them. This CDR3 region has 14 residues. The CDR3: CASSTGPSQETQYF. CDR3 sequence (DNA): TGCGCCAGTAGTACAGGACCGAGTCAAGAGACCCAGTACTTC.

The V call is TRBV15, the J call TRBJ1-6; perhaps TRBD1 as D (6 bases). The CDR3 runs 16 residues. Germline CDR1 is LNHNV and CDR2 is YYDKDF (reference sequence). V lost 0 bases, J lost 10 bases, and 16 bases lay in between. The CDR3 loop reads CATSRDRTGPGSPLHF. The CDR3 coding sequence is TGTGCCACCAGCAGAGATCGAACAGGGCCAGGGTCACCCCTCCACTTT.

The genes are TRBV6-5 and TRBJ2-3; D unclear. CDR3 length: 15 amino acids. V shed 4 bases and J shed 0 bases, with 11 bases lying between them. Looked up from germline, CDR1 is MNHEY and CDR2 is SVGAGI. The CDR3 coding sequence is TGTGCCAGCAGTTTCGTGCAGTCTAGCACAGATACGCAGTATTTT. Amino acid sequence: CASSFVQSSTDTQYF.

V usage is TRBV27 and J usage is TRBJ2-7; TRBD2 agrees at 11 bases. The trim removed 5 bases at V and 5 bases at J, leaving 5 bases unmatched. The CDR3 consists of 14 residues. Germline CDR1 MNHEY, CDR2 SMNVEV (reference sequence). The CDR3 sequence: CASSLSGRAHEQYF. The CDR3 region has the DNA TGTGCCAGCAGTCTTAGCGGGAGGGCCCACGAGCAGTACTTC.

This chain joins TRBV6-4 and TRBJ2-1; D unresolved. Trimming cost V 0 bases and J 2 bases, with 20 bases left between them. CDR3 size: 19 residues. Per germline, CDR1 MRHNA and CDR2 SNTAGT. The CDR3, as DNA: TGTGCCAGCAGTGACTCGCTCCACTTAGATGAAAAACCCTACAATGAGCAGTTCTTC. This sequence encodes CASSDSLHLDEKPYNEQFF.

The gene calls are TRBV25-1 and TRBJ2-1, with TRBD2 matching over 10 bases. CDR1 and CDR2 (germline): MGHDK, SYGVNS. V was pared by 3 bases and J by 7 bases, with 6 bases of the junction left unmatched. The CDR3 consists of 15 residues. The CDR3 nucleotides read TGTGCCAGCAGTGACTTAGCGGGAGGTCTGAATGAGCAGTTCTTC. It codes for CASSDLAGGLNEQFF.

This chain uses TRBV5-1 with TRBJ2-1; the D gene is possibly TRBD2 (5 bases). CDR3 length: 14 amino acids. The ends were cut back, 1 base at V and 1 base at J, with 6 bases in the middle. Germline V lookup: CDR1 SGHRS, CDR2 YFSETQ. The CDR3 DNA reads TGCGCCAGCAGCTTGAGCGGTTCCTACAATGAGCAGTTCTTC. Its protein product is CASSLSGSYNEQFF.

CDR3 in amino acids: CASSWVPGTSTDTQYF. CDR3 in DNA: TGTGCCAGCAGCTGGGTTCCGGGGACAAGCACAGATACGCAGTATTTT. The gene calls are TRBV7-3 and TRBJ2-3; possibly TRBD1 for D (6 bases). The germline CDR1 and CDR2 sequences are SGHTA and FQGTGA. The CDR3 is made up of 16 amino acids. Trimming left V 4 bases short and J 0 bases short, with 14 bases between.

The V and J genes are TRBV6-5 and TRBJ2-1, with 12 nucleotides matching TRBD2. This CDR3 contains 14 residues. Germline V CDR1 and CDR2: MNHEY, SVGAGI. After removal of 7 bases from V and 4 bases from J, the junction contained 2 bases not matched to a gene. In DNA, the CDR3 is TGTGCCAGCATCGGGACTAGCGGGTACAATGAGCAGTTCTTC. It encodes CASIGTSGYNEQFF.

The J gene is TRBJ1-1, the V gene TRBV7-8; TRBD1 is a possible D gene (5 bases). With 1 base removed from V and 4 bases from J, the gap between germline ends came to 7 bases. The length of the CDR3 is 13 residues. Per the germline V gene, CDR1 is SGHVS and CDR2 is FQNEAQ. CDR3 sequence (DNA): TGTGCCAGCAGCTTAGGCGGGGGCACTGAAGCTTTCTTT. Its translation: CASSLGGGTEAFF.

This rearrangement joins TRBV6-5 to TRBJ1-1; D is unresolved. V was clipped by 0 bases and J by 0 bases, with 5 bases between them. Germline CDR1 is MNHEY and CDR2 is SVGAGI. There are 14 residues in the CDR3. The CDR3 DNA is TGTGCCAGCAGTTACTCAGAGATGAACACTGAAGCTTTCTTT. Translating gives CASSYSEMNTEAFF.

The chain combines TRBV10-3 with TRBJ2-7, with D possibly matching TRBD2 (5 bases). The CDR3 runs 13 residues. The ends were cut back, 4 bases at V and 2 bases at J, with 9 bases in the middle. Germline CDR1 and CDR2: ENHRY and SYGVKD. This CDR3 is CAISGGVAYEQYF. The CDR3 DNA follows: TGTGCCATCAGTGGGGGAGTAGCCTACGAGCAGTACTTC.

The DNA for the CDR3 is TGTGCCAGCAGCTTGGGTAGCGGGGAGGGGAAGACCCAGTACTTC. This translates into CASSLGSGEGKTQYF. The V call is TRBV5-4, the J call TRBJ2-5; 8 nucleotides align to TRBD2. J was trimmed by 6 bases and V by 0 bases; bases with no gene match: 7. Germline CDR1 reads SGHNT; CDR2 reads YYREEE (reference sequence). The CDR3 contains 15 residues.